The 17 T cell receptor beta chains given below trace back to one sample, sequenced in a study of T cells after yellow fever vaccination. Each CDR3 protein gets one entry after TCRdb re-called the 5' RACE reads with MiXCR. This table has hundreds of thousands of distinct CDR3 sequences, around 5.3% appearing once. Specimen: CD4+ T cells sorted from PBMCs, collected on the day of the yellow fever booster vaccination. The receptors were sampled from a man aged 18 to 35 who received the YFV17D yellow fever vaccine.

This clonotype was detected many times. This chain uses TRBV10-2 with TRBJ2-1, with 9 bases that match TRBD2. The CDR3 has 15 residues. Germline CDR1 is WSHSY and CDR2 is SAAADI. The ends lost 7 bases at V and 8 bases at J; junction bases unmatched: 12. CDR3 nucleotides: TGCGCCAGCACCCTGCTCGCGGGGGGGCCCCATGAGCAGTTCTTC. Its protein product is CASTLLAGGPHEQFF.

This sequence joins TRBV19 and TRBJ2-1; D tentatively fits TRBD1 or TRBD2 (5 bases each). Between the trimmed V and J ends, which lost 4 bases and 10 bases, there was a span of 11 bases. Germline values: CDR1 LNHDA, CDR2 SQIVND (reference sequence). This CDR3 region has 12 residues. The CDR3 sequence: CASSTLGREQFF. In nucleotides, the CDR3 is TGTGCCAGTAGTACCCTGGGACGAGAGCAGTTCTTC.

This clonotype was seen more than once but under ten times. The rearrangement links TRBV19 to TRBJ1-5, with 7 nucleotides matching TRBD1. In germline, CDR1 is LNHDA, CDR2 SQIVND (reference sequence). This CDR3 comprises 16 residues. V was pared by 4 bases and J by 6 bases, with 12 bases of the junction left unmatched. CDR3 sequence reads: CASSTRTGVSVQPQHF. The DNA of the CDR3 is TGTGCCAGTAGTACCCGGACAGGAGTCTCGGTTCAGCCCCAGCATTTT.

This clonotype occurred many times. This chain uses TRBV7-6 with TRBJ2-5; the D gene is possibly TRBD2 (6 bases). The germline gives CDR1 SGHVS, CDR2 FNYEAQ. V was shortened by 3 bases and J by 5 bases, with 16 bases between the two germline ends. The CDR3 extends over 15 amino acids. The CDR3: CASSFNGGAGETQYF. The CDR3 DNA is TGTGCCAGCAGCTTTAATGGAGGGGCAGGGGAGACCCAGTACTTC.

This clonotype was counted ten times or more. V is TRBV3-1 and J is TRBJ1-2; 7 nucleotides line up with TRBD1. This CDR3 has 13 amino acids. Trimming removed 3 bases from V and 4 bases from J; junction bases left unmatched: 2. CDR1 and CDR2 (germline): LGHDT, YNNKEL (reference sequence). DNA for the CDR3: TGTGCCAGCAGCCAGGGACAGAGCTATGGCTACACCTTC. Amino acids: CASSQGQSYGYTF.

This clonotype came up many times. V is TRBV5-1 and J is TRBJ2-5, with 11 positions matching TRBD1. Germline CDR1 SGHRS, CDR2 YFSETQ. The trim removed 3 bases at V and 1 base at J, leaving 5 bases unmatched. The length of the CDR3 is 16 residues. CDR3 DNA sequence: TGCGCCAGCAGCTCGACCGGGACAGGGGGCCAAGAGACCCAGTACTTC. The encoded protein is CASSSTGTGGQETQYF.

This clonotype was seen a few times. CDR3 nucleotide sequence: TGCAGTGCTAGGGATTACCCGAGCAATCAGCCCCAGCATTTT. It encodes CSARDYPSNQPQHF. V and J are TRBV20-1 and TRBJ1-5; no firm D call. V lost 3 bases to trimming and J lost 1 base, with 10 bases between them. This CDR3 comprises 14 residues. Germline assignment: CDR1 DFQATT and CDR2 SNEGSKA (reference sequence).

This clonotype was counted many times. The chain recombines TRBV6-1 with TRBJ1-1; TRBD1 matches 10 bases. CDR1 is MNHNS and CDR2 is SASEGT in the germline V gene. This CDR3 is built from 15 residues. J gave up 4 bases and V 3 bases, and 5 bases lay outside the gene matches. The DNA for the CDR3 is TGTGCCAGCAGTGATTTGGGGACAGGGGCCACTGAAGCTTTCTTT. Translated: CASSDLGTGATEAFF.

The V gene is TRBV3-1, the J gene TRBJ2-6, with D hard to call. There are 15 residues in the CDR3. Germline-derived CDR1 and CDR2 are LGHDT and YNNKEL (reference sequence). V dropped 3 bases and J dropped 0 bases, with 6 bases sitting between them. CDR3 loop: CASSHASSGANVLTF. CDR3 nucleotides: TGTGCCAGCAGCCATGCGAGCTCTGGGGCCAACGTCCTGACTTTC.

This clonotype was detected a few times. The CDR3 protein is CASSPQWLAGDNEQFF. The CDR3 region has the DNA TGTGCCAGCTCACCGCAGTGGCTAGCGGGAGACAATGAGCAGTTCTTC. The chain combines TRBV18 with TRBJ2-1; 10 bases align to TRBD2. After removal of 3 bases from V and 5 bases from J, the junction contained 7 bases not matched to a gene. CDR1 KGHSH and CDR2 LQKENI come from the germline V gene. The CDR3 is 16 residues long.

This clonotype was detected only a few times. The CDR3 region is CASSLGTEPTMEQYF. The CDR3 region has the DNA TGCGCCAGCAGCTTAGGGACAGAACCTACGATGGAGCAGTACTTC. This chain uses TRBV5-1 with TRBJ2-7; 7 bases agree with TRBD1. Germline V CDR1 and CDR2: SGHRS, YFSETQ. J lost 7 bases, V lost 2 bases, and 12 bases had no gene match. The CDR3 has 15 residues.

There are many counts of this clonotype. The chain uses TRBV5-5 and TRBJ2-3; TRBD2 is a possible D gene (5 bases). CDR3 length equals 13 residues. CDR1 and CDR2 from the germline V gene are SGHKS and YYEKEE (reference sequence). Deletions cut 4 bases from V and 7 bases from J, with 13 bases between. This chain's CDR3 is CASSQWTANTQYF. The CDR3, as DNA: TGTGCCAGCAGCCAATGGACTGCAAATACGCAGTATTTT.

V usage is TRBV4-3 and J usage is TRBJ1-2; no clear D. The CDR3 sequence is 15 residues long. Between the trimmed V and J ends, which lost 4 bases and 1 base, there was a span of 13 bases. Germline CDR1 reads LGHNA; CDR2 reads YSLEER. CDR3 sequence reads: CASSLQNKGNYGYTF. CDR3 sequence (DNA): TGCGCCAGCAGCCTTCAGAACAAGGGTAACTATGGCTACACCTTC.

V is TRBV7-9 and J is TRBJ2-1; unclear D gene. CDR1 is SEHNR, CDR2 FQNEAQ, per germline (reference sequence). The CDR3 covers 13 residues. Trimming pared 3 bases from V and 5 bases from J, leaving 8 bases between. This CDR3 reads CASSFFRDNEQFF. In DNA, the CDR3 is TGTGCCAGCAGCTTTTTTAGGGACAATGAGCAGTTCTTC.

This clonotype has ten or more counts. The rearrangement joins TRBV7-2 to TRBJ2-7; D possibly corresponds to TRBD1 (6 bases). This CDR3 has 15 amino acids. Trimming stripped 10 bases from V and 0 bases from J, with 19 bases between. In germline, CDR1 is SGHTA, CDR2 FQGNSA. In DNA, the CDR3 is TGTGCCATCCCCTACCCCCGGGACAACTCCTACGAGCAGTACTTC. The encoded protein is CAIPYPRDNSYEQYF.

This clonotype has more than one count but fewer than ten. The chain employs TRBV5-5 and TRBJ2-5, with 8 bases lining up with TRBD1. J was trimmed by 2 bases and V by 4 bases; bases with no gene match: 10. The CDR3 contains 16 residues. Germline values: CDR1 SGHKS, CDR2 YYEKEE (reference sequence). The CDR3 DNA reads TGTGCCAGCAGCACTAGACAGGGGAGGAATCAAGAGACCCAGTACTTC. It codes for CASSTRQGRNQETQYF.

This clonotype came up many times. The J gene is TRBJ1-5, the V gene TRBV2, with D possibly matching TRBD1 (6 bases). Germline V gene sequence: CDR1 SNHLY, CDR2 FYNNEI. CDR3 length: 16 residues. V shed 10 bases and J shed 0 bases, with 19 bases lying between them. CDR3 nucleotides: TGTGCCATCCGGGGCGGTGGACAGTATAGCAATCAGCCCCAGCATTTT. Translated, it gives CAIRGGGQYSNQPQHF.